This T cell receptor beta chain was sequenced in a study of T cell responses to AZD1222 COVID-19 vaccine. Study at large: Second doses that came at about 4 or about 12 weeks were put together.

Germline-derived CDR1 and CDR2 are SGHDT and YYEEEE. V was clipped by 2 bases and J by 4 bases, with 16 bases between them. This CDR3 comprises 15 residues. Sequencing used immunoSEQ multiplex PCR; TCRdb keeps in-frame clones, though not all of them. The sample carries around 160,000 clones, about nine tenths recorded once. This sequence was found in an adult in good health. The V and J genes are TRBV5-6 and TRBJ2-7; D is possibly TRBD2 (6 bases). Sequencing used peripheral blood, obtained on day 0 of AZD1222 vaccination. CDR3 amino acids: CASSFRGLTLYEQYF. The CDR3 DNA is TGTGCCAGCAGCTTTAGGGGACTTACACTTTACGAGCAGTACTTC.